The source of this TCR beta chain is a study of blood T cell repertoires in COVID-19. On the study more broadly: Both acute and convalescent COVID-19 samples were obtained from the United States, Italy and Spain.

Residents of about two dozen US areas, aged roughly 18 to 89 years, made up the participants. Cohorts were determined from participant-reported clinical history. The CDR3 has 14 residues. Germline trimming cut 3 bases from V and 10 bases from J; bases unmatched to any gene: 5. The germline CDR1 and CDR2 sequences are KGHSH and LQKENI. This clone has only a few counts. Per the original methods: Reference gene primer amplification gave nucleated cell count estimates. TCRdb keeps only in-frame clones here, not all; method: immunoSEQ multiplex PCR. V and J calls and clone size are given by that table; D and trimming were obtained from the DNA. The table has roughly 200,000 clones, around 82% seen once.

The sequence came from a woman aged 45 to 65 who had been exposed to COVID-19. Material for sequencing was PBMCs or T cells enriched from blood (not recorded which). V and J are TRBV18 and TRBJ1-6, with 8 bases lining up with TRBD1. The CDR3 region has the DNA TGTGCCAGCTCACCCAGACAGGGGATATCACCCCTCCACTTT. Its translation: CASSPRQGISPLHF. Full variable domain (remainder filled in from reference TRBV18 and TRBJ1-6): NAGVMQNPRHLVRRRGQEARLRCSPMKGHSHVYWYRQLPEEGLKFMVYLQKENIIDESGMPKERFSAEFPKEGPSILRIQQVVRGDSAAYFCASSPRQGISPLHFGNGTRLTVT.